What follows is one T cell receptor (beta chain) and its context. The CDR3 spans 15 residues. From germline, CDR1 is SGHRS and CDR2 YFSETQ. TCRdb re-called the 5' RACE reads and gives one entry per CDR3 protein, without DNA. The repertoire shows 400,000 or so distinct CDR3 sequences; the top ten hold roughly a tenth. These data are taken from a study of T cells expressing NK-cell markers. The TCR comes from a woman aged 45-65 years in good health. Material for sequencing was blood T cells: a sorted CD56 or NKG2C T cell subset, CD4+ or CD8+ T cells, or bulk PBMC T cells (not recorded which). This chain links TRBV5-1 with TRBJ2-5; the D call from TCRdb, TRBD2, cannot be confirmed without DNA. This CDR3 reads CASSPTLASIETQYF.